These 29 T cell receptor beta chains were sequenced from one sample in a study of response to subunit inactivated influenza vaccine. Each CDR3 protein is one row after TCRdb ran MiXCR on the RT-PCR reads. The sample consists of hundreds of thousands of distinct CDR3 sequences, roughly 10% of them appearing once. This sample also belongs to another study, concerning T cells expressing NK-cell markers. That study adds: Synthesis of TCR beta cDNA relied on 5'RACE template switching carrying UMIs.

This specimen was PBMCs from blood, taken on the day of vaccination. The receptors come from a man in his forties or fifties who received an inactivated influenza vaccine.

The sample holds many counts of this clonotype. This sequence joins TRBV15 and TRBJ2-7; the D gene is possibly TRBD1 (6 bases). Germline CDR1 reads LNHNV; CDR2 reads YYDKDF (reference sequence). V lost 5 bases and J lost 3, with 8 bases in between. The CDR3 is 12 amino acids. CDR3 residues: CATSSQGYEQYF. CDR3 nucleotide sequence: TGTGCCACCAGCTCACAGGGCTACGAGCAGTACTTC.

There are a few counts of this clonotype. The V gene is TRBV27, the J gene TRBJ1-2; no reliable D call. The CDR3 sequence is 12 residues long. The germline V gene encodes CDR1 MNHEY and CDR2 SMNVEV (reference sequence). V lost 5 bases to trimming and J lost 13 bases, with 17 bases between them. The CDR3 nucleotides read TGTGCCAGCAGTGAGGTGGGCTCGGAACTCACCTTC. Its protein product is CASSEVGSELTF.

This clonotype was seen a handful of times. CDR3 in DNA: TGTGCCAGCAGTTTGCAAATACATCAGCCCCAGCATTTT. Protein: CASSLQIHQPQHF. V usage is TRBV12-3 or TRBV12-4 and J usage is TRBJ1-5; no clear D gene. The length of the CDR3 is 13 residues. With 3 bases removed from V and 5 bases from J, the gap between germline ends came to 8 bases.

In this sample, this clonotype turned up a few times. The chain is built from TRBV9 and TRBJ2-5; the D is unclear. The CDR3 is made up of 13 amino acids. Germline V gives CDR1 SGDLS, CDR2 YYNGEE. Trimming removed 3 bases at V and 0 bases at J, with 6 bases between. CDR3 amino acids: CASSARNQETQYF. CDR3 nucleotides: TGTGCCAGCAGCGCTCGTAACCAAGAGACCCAGTACTTC.

V is TRBV2 and J is TRBJ2-7, with D possibly being TRBD1 or TRBD2 (5 bases each). CDR3 size: 13 residues. Germline V gene data show CDR1 as SNHLY and CDR2 as FYNNEI. Trimming removed 6 bases at V and 0 bases at J, with 9 bases between. CDR3 bases: TGTGCCAGCAGGTGGGACCGCTCCTACGAGCAGTACTTC. Amino acids: CASRWDRSYEQYF.

This clonotype was counted a few times. The gene calls are TRBV6-2 or TRBV6-3 and TRBJ2-7; TRBD2 matches 9 bases. With V trimmed by 2 bases and J by 0 bases, 5 bases remained unmatched. This CDR3 spans 16 amino acids. The V gene's germline CDR1 is MNHEY and CDR2 SVGEGT. The CDR3 DNA reads TGTGCCAGCAGTTACCTCGCGGGGGGGGTCTCCTACGAGCAGTACTTC. As protein: CASSYLAGGVSYEQYF.

The CDR3 bases are TGTGCCAGCAGCTTAGTCCGCCGGAGGTCCCACGAGCAGTACTTC. Translation gives CASSLVRRRSHEQYF. The rearrangement links TRBV7-8 to TRBJ2-7; D might be TRBD2 (5 bases). Trimming took 1 base from V and 5 from J, leaving 15 bases between them. This CDR3 spans 15 amino acids. Germline lookup yields CDR1 SGHVS and CDR2 FQNEAQ.

This sequence joins TRBV6-1 and TRBJ1-1, with a possible D match to TRBD1 (6 bases). V lost 6 bases and J 4 bases, leaving 24 bases between the germline ends. CDR1 is MNHNS, CDR2 SASEGT, per germline. The CDR3 spans 17 residues. For the CDR3, the DNA is TGTGCCAGCAGACACGCGGGGGCGGCTGGTTATGGCACTGAAGCTTTCTTT. Its protein product is CASRHAGAAGYGTEAFF.

The V call is TRBV6-5, the J call TRBJ2-1; D remains ambiguous. The germline V and J ends were trimmed by 2 bases and 9 bases, with 8 bases remaining between them. Germline V gene sequence: CDR1 MNHEY, CDR2 SVGAGI. CDR3 length: 12 residues. The CDR3 here is CASSYPGGEQFF. Written as DNA, the CDR3 is TGTGCCAGCAGTTACCCGGGCGGTGAGCAGTTCTTC.

There are many counts of this clonotype. The chain joins TRBV12-3 or TRBV12-4 to TRBJ2-2, with D maybe TRBD1 (6 bases). Trimming took 4 bases from V and 5 from J, leaving 11 bases between them. CDR3 length: 14 amino acids. The CDR3 DNA reads TGTGCCAGCAGTTCAGGGGTATCGACCGGGGAGCTGTTTTTT. Amino acid sequence: CASSSGVSTGELFF.

This chain joins TRBV10-1 and TRBJ2-1, with D perhaps TRBD2 (5 bases). V was cut by 4 bases and J by 7 bases, with 17 bases left in between. CDR1 and CDR2 (germline): WNHNN, SYGVQD (reference sequence). This CDR3 comprises 15 residues. CDR3 bases: TGCGCCAGCAGTGGAGCCCTAGCCGGGTGGAATGAGCAGTTCTTC. As protein: CASSGALAGWNEQFF.

This chain links TRBV20-1 with TRBJ1-3, with no clear D. V was clipped by 0 bases and J by 7 bases, with 13 bases between them. There are 14 residues in the CDR3. Germline CDR1 is DFQATT and CDR2 is SNEGSKA (reference sequence). CDR3 sequence: CSARDQALGNTIYF. The CDR3, as DNA: TGCAGTGCTAGAGATCAAGCTCTAGGGAACACCATATATTTT.

The chain employs TRBV7-9 and TRBJ1-1; 8 bases agree with TRBD1. Unmatched junction bases numbered 10, after V lost 3 bases and J lost 7 bases. The CDR3 sequence is 15 residues long. CDR1 SEHNR and CDR2 FQNEAQ come from the germline V gene (reference sequence). CDR3 sequence reads: CASSFTPQTGDEAFF. The CDR3 DNA sequence: TGTGCCAGCAGCTTTACACCCCAGACAGGGGATGAAGCTTTCTTT. The whole variable domain, filled in from reference TRBV7-9 and TRBJ1-1, reads DTGVSQNPRHKITKRGQNVTFRCDPISEHNRLYWYRQTLGQGPEFLTYFQNEAQLEKSRLLSDRFSAERPKGSFSTLEIQRTEQGDSAMYLCASSFTPQTGDEAFFGQGTRLTVV.

The V gene is TRBV7-9, the J gene TRBJ1-3; possible D gene TRBD1, 6 bases. The CDR3 is 15 residues long. Germline CDR1 SEHNR, CDR2 FQNEAQ (reference sequence). The ends were cut back, 5 bases at V and 4 bases at J, with 15 bases in the middle. As DNA, the CDR3 is TGTGCCAGCAGCGGGGACACATTAGGGGGAAACACCATATATTTT. Its translation is CASSGDTLGGNTIYF.

This clonotype was counted between two and nine times. The chain has TRBV5-1 and TRBJ2-2; 8 bases line up with TRBD1. The CDR3 consists of 18 residues. V lost 4 bases, J lost 4 bases, and 15 bases stayed unmatched. Germline V gene sequence: CDR1 SGHRS, CDR2 YFSETQ. CDR3 sequence reads: CASSDGQGFVRFTGELFF. The CDR3 DNA reads as TGCGCCAGCAGCGACGGACAGGGTTTCGTCCGATTCACCGGGGAGCTGTTTTTT.

This clonotype turned up a few times. V usage is TRBV9 and J usage is TRBJ1-6; D is uncertain. Germline CDR1 reads SGDLS; CDR2 reads YYNGEE. V lost 0 bases to trimming and J lost 7 bases, with 14 bases between them. This CDR3 has 16 residues. The CDR3 region has the DNA TGTGCCAGCAGCGTAGCTCACGGCCATACGAATTCACCCCTCCACTTT. Its translation: CASSVAHGHTNSPLHF.

This clonotype occurred a few times. In nucleotides, the CDR3 is TGTGCCAGCTCCAAACGACAGGATACCTACGAGCAGTACTTC. This sequence encodes CASSKRQDTYEQYF. The V and J genes are TRBV27 and TRBJ2-7; a possible D gene is TRBD1 (6 bases). Germline CDR1 reads MNHEY; CDR2 reads SMNVEV (reference sequence). Trimming shortened V by 8 bases and J by 2 bases, and 16 bases separated the two germline ends. CDR3 length: 14 residues.

The V and J genes are TRBV5-1 and TRBJ2-3; D is unclear. Trimming removed 0 bases at V and 2 bases at J, with 13 bases between. The CDR3 has 16 residues. Per the germline V gene, CDR1 is SGHRS and CDR2 is YFSETQ. CDR3 DNA sequence: TGCGCCAGCAGCTTGGGCGGATCCCCACACACAGATACGCAGTATTTT. This gives the protein CASSLGGSPHTDTQYF.

About this clonotype: Given a much more abundant clone one base away, this may be a read error. The chain links TRBV20-1 to TRBJ2-3, with a possible D match to TRBD1 (6 bases). This CDR3 has 14 amino acids. Germline CDR1 is DFQATT and CDR2 is SNEGSKA (reference sequence). Deletions cut 2 bases from V and 5 bases from J, with 14 bases between. The CDR3 DNA follows: TGCAGTGCTAGAAGGACAGTCGGGGTAGATACGCAGTATTTT. Amino acid sequence: CSARRTVGVDTQYF.

This chain connects TRBV10-2 to TRBJ2-3; D unresolved. V was pared by 8 bases and J by 2 bases, with 11 bases between. The CDR3 sequence is 13 residues long. Germline loops: CDR1 WSHSY, CDR2 SAAADI. CDR3 coding DNA: TGCGCCAGCGGGCCAGTGAACACAGATACGCAGTATTTT. As protein: CASGPVNTDTQYF.

This clonotype was observed at least ten times. V usage is TRBV6-5 and J usage is TRBJ1-5; D uncertain. The ends were cut back, 0 bases at V and 3 bases at J, with 9 bases in the middle. The CDR3 totals 15 residues. In germline, CDR1 is MNHEY, CDR2 SVGAGI. Here the CDR3 DNA reads TGTGCCAGCAGTTACTCGTTCGCAGACAATCAGCCCCAGCATTTT. Residues: CASSYSFADNQPQHF.

This clonotype appeared a few times. The chain combines TRBV5-1 with TRBJ2-3; possible D gene TRBD2, 6 bases. This CDR3 comprises 14 residues. V lost 4 bases, J lost 2 bases, and 11 bases lay in between. Per germline, CDR1 SGHRS and CDR2 YFSETQ. The CDR3 here is CASSVGGNTDTQYF. CDR3 bases: TGCGCCAGCAGCGTCGGCGGGAACACAGATACGCAGTATTTT.

This clonotype appeared a few times. The chain is built from TRBV5-5 and TRBJ1-5, with D possibly being TRBD1 (5 bases). The V gene lost 0 bases and the J gene lost 6 bases, with 10 bases spanning the gap. The CDR3 extends over 14 amino acids. The germline gives CDR1 SGHKS, CDR2 YYEKEE (reference sequence). The CDR3 bases are TGTGCCAGCAGCTTGGGTAGGGGCGGTCAGCCCCAGCATTTT. Translating it yields CASSLGRGGQPQHF.

The V and J genes are TRBV18 and TRBJ2-1; 10 bases map to TRBD1. J was trimmed by 6 bases and V by 3 bases; bases with no gene match: 8. This CDR3 is 16 amino acids long. The germline CDR1 and CDR2 sequences are KGHSH and LQKENI. The CDR3 region is CASSPPPGQGSNEQFF. The CDR3 bases are TGTGCCAGCTCACCCCCTCCGGGACAGGGGAGCAATGAGCAGTTCTTC.

The rearrangement uses TRBV15 and TRBJ2-7; unclear D gene. Trimming pared 1 base from V and 1 base from J, leaving 14 bases between. The germline V gene has CDR1 LNHNV and CDR2 YYDKDF (reference sequence). CDR3 length: 16 residues. The CDR3: CATSRVRTDPSYEQYF. The DNA for the CDR3 is TGTGCCACCAGCAGAGTTCGGACGGATCCTTCCTACGAGCAGTACTTC.

The V and J genes are TRBV5-6 and TRBJ2-7; D is ambiguous. This CDR3 is built from 15 residues. V dropped 1 base and J dropped 2 bases, with 13 bases sitting between them. Germline-derived CDR1 and CDR2 are SGHDT and YYEEEE. CDR3 loop: CASSLLMRLTYEQYF. The DNA of the CDR3 is TGTGCCAGCAGCTTGTTAATGAGACTCACCTACGAGCAGTACTTC.

This clonotype was recorded at least ten times. The rearrangement uses TRBV11-1 and TRBJ2-2, with 7 bases matching TRBD2. This CDR3 is built from 19 residues. Losses at the gene ends were 7 bases for V and 4 bases for J; bases not matched to a gene: 21. CDR1 and CDR2 from the germline V gene are SGHAT and FQDESV (reference sequence). The CDR3 nucleotides read TGTGCCAGCACCCCGAGATGGGACTATACTACCAGACGCACCGGGGAGCTGTTTTTT. Protein: CASTPRWDYTTRRTGELFF.

This clonotype turned up a few times. The rearrangement links TRBV5-1 to TRBJ2-2; 12 positions agree with TRBD2. The germline V gene encodes CDR1 SGHRS and CDR2 YFSETQ. The CDR3 is made up of 15 amino acids. With V trimmed by 3 bases and J by 9 bases, 6 bases remained unmatched. CDR3 amino acids: CASSSTSGSRRELFF. The DNA for the CDR3 is TGCGCCAGCAGCTCGACTAGCGGGAGTAGGAGGGAGCTGTTTTTT.

V gene TRBV6-5 combines with J gene TRBJ2-1, with unresolved D. The CDR3 is 15 amino acids. Trimming cost V 3 bases and J 4 bases, with 13 bases left between them. The germline CDR1 and CDR2 sequences are MNHEY and SVGAGI. In DNA, the CDR3 is TGTGCCAGCAGTTATGGTCCAACCCCATACAATGAGCAGTTCTTC. Its protein product is CASSYGPTPYNEQFF.